The 30 T cell receptor beta chains below were found in one sample sequenced in a study of long-term antiretroviral therapy in people with HIV (dated by TCRdb to between 2021 and 2024). The immunoSEQ hsTCRB v3.0 assay was used at survey level resolution to sequence the TRB variable region. In TCRdb, the immuneACCESS table is reduced to in-frame sequences with V and J assigned. These tables do not hold every clone; where another copy was compared, an unresolved V gene accounts for under half, and the others remain unexplained. The sample table lists roughly 18,000 clones, roughly 80% of them with a count of one. The top ten clonotypes cover less than 15% of the sample. The sample in question was unsorted PBMCs, obtained 2.9 years after starting antiretroviral therapy. These receptor sequences come from a woman under 40 with HIV.

The chain has TRBV5-1 and TRBJ2-7, with no clear D. This CDR3 contains 12 residues. Germline V gene lookup returns CDR1 SGHRS and CDR2 YFSETQ. V gave up 0 bases and J gave up 2 bases, with 3 bases separating them. The CDR3 loop reads CASSLGAYEQYF. CDR3 sequence (DNA): TGCGCCAGCAGCTTGGGGGCCTACGAGCAGTACTTC.

The rearrangement uses TRBV11-3 and TRBJ2-1; TRBD2 matches at 9 bases. In germline, CDR1 is SGHNT, CDR2 YENEEA. The CDR3 is 12 amino acids. The J segment lost 6 bases and the V segment lost 8 bases, leaving 2 bases of the junction unmatched. The CDR3 DNA reads TGTGCCAGCCGGGGACTAGCCAATGAGCAGTTCTTC. Its protein product is CASRGLANEQFF.

The rearrangement links TRBV18 to TRBJ1-2; weak D call: TRBD1 (6 bases). V lost 6 bases to trimming and J lost 7 bases, with 15 bases between them. This CDR3 is 13 amino acids long. Germline assignment: CDR1 KGHSH and CDR2 LQKENI. CDR3: CASSRTGSSGYTF. The DNA for the CDR3 is TGTGCCAGCTCTCGTACAGGGTCCTCTGGCTACACCTTC.

The table lists this clone with a few counts. The genes are TRBV29-1 and TRBJ2-2; no clear D. The CDR3 totals 13 residues. V lost 6 bases to trimming and J lost 1 base, with 9 bases between them. CDR1 SQVTM and CDR2 ANQGSEA come from the germline V gene. The CDR3 spells CSVQSENTGELFF. The CDR3 coding sequence is TGCAGCGTACAATCCGAGAACACCGGGGAGCTGTTTTTT.

The V gene is TRBV7-8, the J gene TRBJ2-7, with 9 nucleotides matching TRBD2. CDR3 length: 13 amino acids. Germline-derived CDR1 and CDR2 are SGHVS and FQNEAQ. The ends lost 10 bases at V and 5 bases at J; junction bases unmatched: 9. CDR3 sequence (DNA): TGTGCCATCGCCCGGACTAGCGTAAACGAGCAGTACTTC. The encoded protein is CAIARTSVNEQYF.

The chain uses TRBV29-1 and TRBJ2-7; a possible D gene is TRBD2 (6 bases). There are 14 residues in the CDR3. Germline V CDR1 and CDR2: SQVTM, ANQGSEA. With 6 bases removed from V and 4 bases from J, the gap between germline ends came to 19 bases. CDR3 loop: CSVSLPGVTYEQYF. CDR3 nucleotide sequence: TGCAGCGTAAGTCTCCCGGGGGTGACATACGAGCAGTACTTC.

The V and J genes are TRBV28 and TRBJ2-7; TRBD2 matches 9 bases. Trimming removed 5 bases from V and 1 base from J; junction bases left unmatched: 3. Germline V gene data show CDR1 as MDHEN and CDR2 as SYDVKM. This CDR3 comprises 14 residues. The CDR3 DNA reads TGTGCCAGCAGTAAAGCGGGGGGATCCTACGAGCAGTACTTC. It encodes CASSKAGGSYEQYF. The full variable domain, its missing parts supplied by reference TRBV28 and TRBJ2-7, is DVKVTQSSRYLVKRTGEKVFLECVQDMDHENMFWYRQDPGLGLRLIYFSYDVKMKEKGDIPEGYSVSREKKERFSLILESASTNQTSMYLCASSKAGGSYEQYFGPGTRLTVT.

V usage is TRBV7-9 and J usage is TRBJ1-1, with D possibly being TRBD1 (5 bases). V lost 5 bases to trimming and J lost 8 bases, with 15 bases between them. The CDR3 runs 13 residues. CDR1 and CDR2 from the germline V gene are SEHNR and FQNEAQ (reference sequence). The CDR3 DNA follows: TGTGCCAGCAGCGACCTAGCTGGGGCCGAAGCTTTCTTT. Translating gives CASSDLAGAEAFF.

This chain joins TRBV5-1 and TRBJ1-6; no firm D call. The CDR3 is 16 amino acids. The ends were cut back, 0 bases at V and 5 bases at J, with 12 bases in the middle. CDR1 and CDR2 (germline): SGHRS, YFSETQ. The CDR3 reads CASSLGPGLNNSPLHF. The CDR3 region has the DNA TGCGCCAGCAGCTTGGGCCCAGGCCTCAATAATTCACCCCTCCACTTT.

The genes are TRBV11-2 and TRBJ1-2; 7 bases line up with TRBD1. Unmatched junction bases numbered 8, after V lost 4 bases and J lost 6 bases. Germline V gene lookup returns CDR1 SGHAT and CDR2 FQNNGV. The CDR3 loop spans 14 amino acids. The CDR3 spells CASSSTTTGDGYTF. In DNA, the CDR3 is TGTGCCAGCAGCTCTACAACCACAGGGGATGGCTACACCTTC.

The chain joins TRBV30 to TRBJ2-1, with 9 bases lining up with TRBD2. The CDR3 runs 17 residues. The germline gives CDR1 GTSNPN, CDR2 SVGIG (reference sequence). V gave up 3 bases and J gave up 5 bases; unmatched junction bases: 14. Here the CDR3 DNA reads TGTGCCTGGAGCCTTGTACGGGGCGGGGGGGCCCACAATGAGCAGTTCTTC. Translated: CAWSLVRGGGAHNEQFF.

V is TRBV10-3 and J is TRBJ2-1, with TRBD2 identical over 8 bases. The CDR3 length is 11 residues. The trim removed 7 bases at V and 12 bases at J, leaving 5 bases unmatched. CDR1 ENHRY and CDR2 SYGVKD come from the germline V gene. The CDR3: CAINLAGGQFF. The DNA for the CDR3 is TGTGCCATCAATTTGGCGGGGGGGCAGTTCTTC.

This clone was picked up one time. J is TRBJ2-3 and V is TRBV5-1; TRBD2 matches 11 bases. V dropped 6 bases and J dropped 2; count of bases not matched to a gene: 8. There are 16 residues in the CDR3. Germline CDR1 SGHRS, CDR2 YFSETQ. The CDR3 region has the DNA TGCGCCAGCAATTTAGGGACTAGCGGCAACACAGATACGCAGTATTTT. As protein: CASNLGTSGNTDTQYF.

This sequence joins TRBV6-6 and TRBJ2-7, with D unresolved. V was cut by 5 bases and J by 0 bases, with 5 bases left in between. The CDR3 runs 12 residues. The germline CDR1 and CDR2 sequences are MNHNY and SVGAGI (reference sequence). The CDR3 DNA follows: TGTGCCAGCAGTGACGGCTCCTACGAGCAGTACGTC. This sequence encodes CASSDGSYEQYV.

The V and J genes are TRBV5-5 and TRBJ1-1; D is uncertain. Deletions cut 2 bases from V and 3 bases from J, with 17 bases between. This CDR3 region has 16 residues. The germline gives CDR1 SGHKS, CDR2 YYEKEE (reference sequence). The CDR3 spells CASSFQAGPDHTEAFF. CDR3 DNA sequence: TGTGCCAGCAGCTTCCAGGCCGGGCCCGATCACACTGAAGCTTTCTTT.

The V call is TRBV2, the J call TRBJ1-5, with a tentative D call TRBD1 (6 bases). Germline V gene lookup returns CDR1 SNHLY and CDR2 FYNNEI. CDR3 length equals 14 residues. Between the trimmed V and J ends, which lost 7 bases and 6 bases, there was a span of 16 bases. The CDR3 DNA follows: TGTGCCAGCACCTTCGGGGGCCCGGGTCAGCCCCAGCATTTT. Its protein is CASTFGGPGQPQHF. Complete variable domain (other parts from reference TRBV2 and TRBJ1-5): EPEVTQTPSHQVTQMGQEVILRCVPISNHLYFYWYRQILGQKVEFLVSFYNNEISEKSEIFDDQFSVERPDGSNFTLKIRSTKLEDSAMYFCASTFGGPGQPQHFGDGTRLSIL.

The rearrangement uses TRBV30 and TRBJ1-3, with TRBD1 identical over 9 bases. J was trimmed by 3 bases and V by 3 bases; bases with no gene match: 6. The germline gives CDR1 GTSNPN, CDR2 SVGIG (reference sequence). The CDR3 is made up of 15 amino acids. CDR3 region: CAWRAGTGSGNTIYF. Here the CDR3 DNA reads TGTGCCTGGAGAGCCGGGACAGGGAGTGGAAACACCATATATTTT.

The chain has TRBV5-5 and TRBJ2-5, with D perhaps matching TRBD2 (5 bases). The CDR3 is 16 residues long. Trimming stripped 0 bases from V and 6 bases from J, with 18 bases between. The germline V gene encodes CDR1 SGHKS and CDR2 YYEKEE (reference sequence). The CDR3, as DNA: TGTGCCAGCAGCTTGGCCTTAGGCCCGGGATGGCAGACCCAGTACTTC. It is translated as CASSLALGPGWQTQYF. Filled out from reference TRBV5-5 and TRBJ2-5, the complete variable domain reads DAGVTQSPTHLIKTRGQQVTLRCSPISGHKSVSWYQQVLGQGPQFIFQYYEKEERGRGNFPDRFSARQFPNYSSELNVNALLLGDSALYLCASSLALGPGWQTQYFGPGTRLLVL.

The CDR3 DNA reads TGTGCCAGCAGCGCCCACCGGGACAGGAATGAAAAACTGTTTTTT. Protein: CASSAHRDRNEKLFF. This chain uses TRBV11-3 with TRBJ1-4; TRBD1 matches 8 bases. V lost 5 bases to trimming and J lost 5 bases; unmatched junction nucleotides: 7. This CDR3 spans 15 amino acids. Germline CDR1 and CDR2: SGHNT and YENEEA.

V is TRBV29-1 and J is TRBJ1-2, with 7 bases matching TRBD1. The CDR3 sequence is 14 residues long. CDR1 is SQVTM and CDR2 is ANQGSEA in the germline V gene. V shed 1 base, J shed 4 bases, and the junction held 6 bases outside the gene matches. CDR3 amino acids: CSVEVETGLYGYTF. In DNA, the CDR3 is TGCAGCGTTGAAGTAGAGACAGGGCTCTATGGCTACACCTTC.

The rearrangement uses TRBV30 and TRBJ1-1, with D perhaps matching TRBD1 (5 bases). The V and J ends lost 4 bases and 10 bases respectively, with 13 bases between them. CDR3 length: 11 residues. Germline lookup yields CDR1 GTSNPN and CDR2 SVGIG (reference sequence). The CDR3 sequence is CAWIIGARAFF. CDR3 DNA sequence: TGTGCCTGGATAATCGGGGCGAGAGCTTTCTTT.

The rearrangement joins TRBV27 to TRBJ2-7, with D perhaps matching TRBD1 (5 bases). Per the germline V gene, CDR1 is MNHEY and CDR2 is SMNVEV (reference sequence). This CDR3 region has 14 residues. V lost 2 bases and J lost 3, with 11 bases in between. CDR3 protein: CASSLKGAFYEQYV. The CDR3 DNA is TGTGCCAGCAGTTTAAAAGGGGCTTTCTACGAGCAGTACGTC.

This chain links TRBV9 with TRBJ1-2; a possible D gene is TRBD1 (5 bases). The CDR3 loop spans 13 amino acids. The germline V gene has CDR1 SGDLS and CDR2 YYNGEE. The germline V and J ends were trimmed by 6 bases and 2 bases, with 11 bases remaining between them. The CDR3 nucleotides read TGTGCCAGCATCTCACAGGTGAACTATGGCTACACCTTC. The encoded protein is CASISQVNYGYTF.

The rearrangement joins TRBV7-8 to TRBJ1-1, with D perhaps TRBD1 (5 bases). V dropped 2 bases and J dropped 0 bases, with 16 bases sitting between them. Germline V gives CDR1 SGHVS, CDR2 FQNEAQ. The CDR3 is 17 amino acids. DNA for the CDR3: TGTGCCAGCAGCTTAAAGGGCAGATCGGGGCTGAACACTGAAGCTTTCTTT. This gives the protein CASSLKGRSGLNTEAFF.

The chain has TRBV29-1 and TRBJ1-1; no reliable D call. The CDR3 runs 14 residues. Germline assignment: CDR1 SQVTM and CDR2 ANQGSEA. Deletions cut 3 bases from V and 0 bases from J, with 11 bases between. Here the CDR3 DNA reads TGCAGCGTTGATATGTACGGGATGAACACTGAAGCTTTCTTT. Translating it yields CSVDMYGMNTEAFF. The full variable domain, with the rest looked up from reference TRBV29-1 and TRBJ1-1, is SAVISQKPSRDICQRGTSLTIQCQVDSQVTMMFWYRQQPGQSLTLIATANQGSEATYESGFVIDKFPISRPNLTFSTLTVSNMSPEDSSIYLCSVDMYGMNTEAFFGQGTRLTVV.

The V and J genes are TRBV7-6 and TRBJ2-1; tentatively, D is TRBD1 or TRBD2 (6 bases each). V lost 5 bases and J lost 0, with 17 bases in between. This CDR3 has 17 amino acids. In germline, CDR1 is SGHVS, CDR2 FNYEAQ. CDR3 in amino acids: CASSPPGAIPSYNEQFF. The CDR3 bases are TGTGCCAGCAGCCCACCGGGGGCCATCCCCTCCTACAATGAGCAGTTCTTC.

The V call is TRBV14, the J call TRBJ1-2; D gene unclear. Germline lookup yields CDR1 SGHDN and CDR2 FVKESK. The CDR3 is 14 residues long. V was clipped by 3 bases and J by 4 bases, with 12 bases between them. CDR3 nucleotides: TGTGCCAGCAGCCAGGAGGAGGTAACCTATGGCTACACCTTC. Its translation: CASSQEEVTYGYTF.

This chain uses TRBV9 with TRBJ2-2; D ambiguous. V was cut by 5 bases and J by 0 bases, with 8 bases left in between. Germline V gene sequence: CDR1 SGDLS, CDR2 YYNGEE. The CDR3 length is 14 residues. The CDR3: CASSPYSNTGELFF. The CDR3 DNA reads as TGTGCCAGCAGTCCTTATTCGAACACCGGGGAGCTGTTTTTT.

The V gene is TRBV5-1, the J gene TRBJ2-2; D ambiguous. Germline CDR1 and CDR2: SGHRS and YFSETQ. The CDR3 has 15 residues. Trimming shortened V by 0 bases and J by 3 bases, and 9 bases separated the two germline ends. The CDR3 DNA follows: TGCGCCAGCAGCTTGGGGCAGGTTGACACCGGGGAGCTGTTTTTT. This translates into CASSLGQVDTGELFF.

V usage is TRBV2 and J usage is TRBJ1-2, with a possible D match to TRBD1 (5 bases). V was trimmed by 9 bases and J by 6 bases, leaving 17 bases between them. CDR1 SNHLY and CDR2 FYNNEI come from the germline V gene. The CDR3 has 13 amino acids. The CDR3 sequence: CARGAGTRNGYTF. CDR3 nucleotide sequence: TGTGCCAGAGGGGCCGGAACGAGGAATGGCTACACCTTC.